The rows below give T cell receptor beta chains drawn from one sample of a study of T cells in Graves' hyperthyroidism and ophthalmopathy. Each CDR3 protein gets one entry after TCRdb re-called the multiplex PCR reads with MiXCR. This table has 350,000 or so distinct CDR3 sequences, about 20% appearing once. The sequenced sample was blood. The receptors shown here come from a woman between 50 and 59 years old with Graves' hyperthyroidism. Both conserved end residues are part of each CDR3. Each record gives: D gene, V gene, clone size, J gene, CDR3 DNA, CDR3 protein. The D gene is left open where the match is weak. The size entry is marked missing in some rows and otherwise reads once, few, many or a size class.

TRBD2	TRBV5-1	few	TRBJ2-2	TGCGCCAGCAGCTTGGCCGAGACTAGCGGGAGTTCGTCCACCGGGGAGCTGTTTTTT	CASSLAETSGSSSTGELFF
NA	TRBV11-2	many	TRBJ2-5	TGTGCCAGCAGCTTAGGGGCCCAAGAGACCCAGTACTTC	CASSLGAQETQYF
TRBD1	TRBV6-1	many	TRBJ2-7	TGTGCCAGCAGCACCGGGACAGGGAATGAGCAGTACTTC	CASSTGTGNEQYF
TRBD1	TRBV6-1	NA	TRBJ1-5	TGTGCCAGCAGTGAGTACAGGGGAATGGGCAATCAGCCCCAGCATTTT	CASSEYRGMGNQPQHF
NA	TRBV3-1	NA	TRBJ1-6	TGTGCCAGCAGCCAAGAGCGGGATCGTTATAATTCACTCCTCCACTTT	CASSQERDRYNSLLHF
NA	TRBV30	many	TRBJ2-5	TGTGCCTGGAGTGTCCCCCGGGAGACCCAGTACTTC	CAWSVPRETQYF
NA	TRBV18	many	TRBJ1-1	TGTGCCAGCTCACCACCGGACGGGAAAGGATCAGTAGCTTTCTTT	CASSPPDGKGSVAFF
NA	TRBV3-1	many	TRBJ2-3	TGTGCCAGCAGCCAAGGTCAGGGCGGAGGCACAGATACGCAGTATTTT	CASSQGQGGGTDTQYF
TRBD2	TRBV5-4	NA	TRBJ2-3	TGTGCCAGCAGCCTAGCGGGAGCAGCAGATACGCAGTATTTT	CASSLAGAADTQYF
NA	TRBV3-1	few	TRBJ1-5	TGTGCCAGCAGCCAAGACCCGAATCAGCCCCAGCATTTT	CASSQDPNQPQHF
TRBD1	TRBV11-2	NA	TRBJ2-5	TGTGCCAGCAGCGCCGGGACAGGGAAGTACTTC	CASSAGTGKYF
NA	TRBV4-2	few	TRBJ2-7	TGTGCCAGCAGCCAAGATGTCGCGGGCTACTACGAGCAGTACTTC	CASSQDVAGYYEQYF
NA	TRBV2	few	TRBJ2-6	TGTGCCAGCCATAACTCGGCCGGGGCCAACGTCCTGACTTTC	CASHNSAGANVLTF
TRBD2	TRBV28	NA	TRBJ2-7	TGTGCCAGCATAACTAGCGGGAACTACGAGCAGTACTTC	CASITSGNYEQYF
NA	TRBV28	NA	TRBJ2-5	TGTGCCAGCAGGGAACAGGGTGGGGGGGAGACCCAGTACTTC	CASREQGGGETQYF
NA	TRBV2	many	TRBJ2-3	TGTGCCAGCAGTGGGGACTTCACAGATACGCAGTATTTT	CASSGDFTDTQYF
TRBD1	TRBV5-1	once	TRBJ1-4	TGCGCCAGCAGCCAAGATTCTAGGGACAGGGGTAATGGAAAACTGTTTTTT	CASSQDSRDRGNGKLFF
NA	TRBV6-1	NA	TRBJ1-1	TGTGCCAGCAGTGAGTACTACACTGAAGCTTTCTTT	CASSEYYTEAFF
NA	TRBV2	NA	TRBJ2-1	TGTGCCAGCAGTAAAGGGCGAGGGAGACAGGCTGAGCAGTTCTTC	CASSKGRGRQAEQFF
TRBD2	TRBV27	many	TRBJ2-7	TGTGCCACCTCTAGCGGGAGCCACGAGCAGTACTTC	CATSSGSHEQYF
NA	TRBV28	NA	TRBJ2-1	TGTGCCAGCAGTTTAGCACAGACCAGCGTGGAGCAGTTCTTC	CASSLAQTSVEQFF
NA	TRBV29-1	NA	TRBJ1-2	TGCAGCGTTGACCCCGGCTACACCTTC	CSVDPGYTF
TRBD1	TRBV12-3/TRBV12-4	few	TRBJ2-2	TGTGCCAGCAGTCCACGGGACAGGGGGGCCGGGGAGCTGTTTTTT	CASSPRDRGAGELFF
TRBD1	TRBV2	many	TRBJ1-4	TGTGCCAGCAGCCCCGACAGGGACGAAAAACTGTTTTTT	CASSPDRDEKLFF
NA	TRBV30	NA	TRBJ1-6	TGTGCCTCCGCGGCGGGATCTAATTCACCCCTCCACTTT	CASAAGSNSPLHF
TRBD2	TRBV12-3/TRBV12-4	NA	TRBJ2-5	TGTGCCAGCAGTCCCCTTCTGGCTAGCGGGGAGGAGACCCAGTACTTC	CASSPLLASGEETQYF
TRBD2	TRBV6-6	many	TRBJ2-1	TGTGCCAGCAGTTACGCCCGGGACTACATCCATGAGCAGTTCTTC	CASSYARDYIHEQFF
NA	TRBV12-3/TRBV12-4	few	TRBJ1-4	TGTGCCAGCAGGAGCTCAGGGTTCGGTGAAAAACTGTTTTTT	CASRSSGFGEKLFF
TRBD1	TRBV19	many	TRBJ1-5	TGTGCCAGTAATGAGGGGGCAGGTCAGCCCCAGCATTTT	CASNEGAGQPQHF
NA	TRBV11-2	many	TRBJ1-1	TGTGCCAGCAGCCCCGACAGTGGAGTTATAGCTTTCTTT	CASSPDSGVIAFF
TRBD1	TRBV4-1	few	TRBJ1-1	TGCGCCAGCAGCAAGGGACAGGGGGCGAACACTGAAGCTTTCTTT	CASSKGQGANTEAFF
TRBD1	TRBV28	NA	TRBJ2-4	TGTGCCAGCAGTCTCCTTGAGGGACAGGGAAACATTCAGTACTTC	CASSLLEGQGNIQYF
TRBD2	TRBV5-1	many	TRBJ2-7	TGCGCCAGCAGCCGAGGACTAGCGAGTACCTACGAGCAGTACTTC	CASSRGLASTYEQYF
NA	TRBV10-3	many	TRBJ2-3	TGTGCCATCAGTGAAAGGGGGGAAAGCACAGATACGCAGTATTTT	CAISERGESTDTQYF
TRBD1	TRBV6-2/TRBV6-3	few	TRBJ1-4	TGTGCCAGCAGTTACCAAGGGACAGGGGATGAAAAACTGTTTTTT	CASSYQGTGDEKLFF
TRBD2	TRBV25-1	NA	TRBJ2-1	TGTGCCAGCAGGTCTAGCGGGGGCTACAGTGAGCAGTTCTTC	CASRSSGGYSEQFF
TRBD1	TRBV20-1	many	TRBJ1-1	TGCAGTGCTAGGGGACAGGTCGATGAAGCTTTCTTT	CSARGQVDEAFF
NA	TRBV6-1	medium-sized	TRBJ2-7	TGTGCCAGCAGTGATGAGCGGAGAAACTTCTACGAGCAGTACTTC	CASSDERRNFYEQYF
TRBD2	TRBV19	NA	TRBJ2-1	TGTGCCAGTAGTATTAGCCCTAGCGGATACAATGAGCAGTTCTTC	CASSISPSGYNEQFF
TRBD2	TRBV18	many	TRBJ2-4	TGTGCCAGCTCACCACCAGCGGGAATAGCCAAAAACATTCAGTACTTC	CASSPPAGIAKNIQYF
TRBD2	TRBV5-1	NA	TRBJ2-2	TGCGCCAGCAGCTTGTTATCTAGCGGGGTCCAGAGCGGGGAGCTGTTTTTT	CASSLLSSGVQSGELFF
TRBD2	TRBV20-1	few	TRBJ2-4	TGCAGTGCTAGAGGACTGAGACTAGCGGGGGCCAAAAACATTCAGTACTTC	CSARGLRLAGAKNIQYF
NA	TRBV6-1	NA	TRBJ2-2	TGTGCCAGCGAGGAAAACGCCGGGGAGCTGTTTTTT	CASEENAGELFF
NA	TRBV11-3	many	TRBJ2-5	TGTGCCAGCACTACCCCCGGTCGAGAGACCCAGTACTTC	CASTTPGRETQYF
NA	TRBV12-3/TRBV12-4	many	TRBJ1-1	TGTGCCAGCAGTTTCCGGTACACTGAAGCTTTCTTT	CASSFRYTEAFF
NA	TRBV7-9	NA	TRBJ1-1	TGTGCCAGCCATAGAGGGAACACTGAAGCTTTCTTT	CASHRGNTEAFF
NA	TRBV20-1	many	TRBJ2-3	TGCAGTGCTAGAGTCACAGCCACAGATACGCAGTATTTT	CSARVTATDTQYF
TRBD1	TRBV19	NA	TRBJ1-5	TGTGCCAGTAGTAGAGACAGGGGAAGCAATCAGCCCCAGCATTTT	CASSRDRGSNQPQHF
NA	TRBV5-6	NA	TRBJ1-2	TGTGCCAGCAGCCCCCCTGACGGCCTGCCGACCGACCCATATGGCTACACCTTC	CASSPPDGLPTDPYGYTF
NA	TRBV28	few	TRBJ1-1	TGTGCCAGCAGTTCCTACAGGGTTGGGAACACTGAAGCTTTCTTT	CASSSYRVGNTEAFF
TRBD2	TRBV27	many	TRBJ2-1	TGTGCCAGCAGTACCCCTGGCGGGGGCTCCTACAATGAGCAGTTCTTC	CASSTPGGGSYNEQFF
NA	TRBV9	NA	TRBJ2-2	TGTGCCAGCAGCGTCTCTGACACCGGGGAGCTGTTTTTT	CASSVSDTGELFF
TRBD1	TRBV6-5	few	TRBJ2-3	TGTGCCAGCAGTTACAGTACAGGGGGCGCCCCCACAGATACGCAGTATTTT	CASSYSTGGAPTDTQYF
TRBD2	TRBV9	once	TRBJ2-2	TGTGCCAGCAGCGTAGGGGGAGGGTCGAACACCGGGGAGCTGTTTTTT	CASSVGGGSNTGELFF